Following are 18 T cell receptor beta chains from one sample sequenced in a study of blood T cells in healthy people across ages. Primed by a sample-barcoded 5' primer and a J-beta primer mix, a second PCR proceeded for 7 to 11 cycles. TCRdb called the 5' RACE reads again in MiXCR, with one record for every CDR3 protein. In the table there are roughly 1.5 million distinct CDR3 sequences, less than 45% of which are singletons. Sequences were obtained from blood. These receptors were collected from a woman aged 18-29 years in good health.

The chain links TRBV27 to TRBJ2-3; D is possibly TRBD2 (6 bases). Deletions cut 6 bases from V and 1 base from J, with 14 bases between. The germline V gene encodes CDR1 MNHEY and CDR2 SMNVEV (reference sequence). The CDR3 is 15 residues long. CDR3 sequence: CASSPRTTRTDTQYF. The CDR3 nucleotides read TGTGCCAGCAGCCCAAGGACTACGCGCACAGATACGCAGTATTTT.

A few counts support this clonotype. The V call is TRBV29-1, the J call TRBJ2-7, with 7 bases matching TRBD2. The CDR3 is 16 amino acids. Unmatched junction bases numbered 15, after V lost 4 bases and J lost 3 bases. CDR1 and CDR2 from the germline V gene are SQVTM and ANQGSEA. The CDR3 sequence: CSVVGSVAGALYEQYF. CDR3 DNA sequence: TGCAGCGTTGTTGGCTCGGTCGCGGGAGCGCTCTACGAGCAGTACTTC.

The chain couples TRBV7-9 to TRBJ1-4; D remains unclear. Germline lookup yields CDR1 SEHNR and CDR2 FQNEAQ (reference sequence). Trimming stripped 2 bases from V and 3 bases from J, with 7 bases between. The CDR3 contains 14 residues. In DNA, the CDR3 is TGTGCCAGCAGCTTATACGGTTCTAATGAAAAACTGTTTTTT. Translating it yields CASSLYGSNEKLFF.

V is TRBV28 and J is TRBJ1-5; TRBD1 agrees at 8 bases. CDR1 MDHEN and CDR2 SYDVKM come from the germline V gene. CDR3 length: 17 residues. Trimming at V came to 5 bases and at J to 3 bases, leaving 12 bases not matched to a gene. DNA of the CDR3: TGTGCCAGCAGTCGCCGGGACAGGCTTTTGAACAATCAGCCCCAGCATTTT. This sequence encodes CASSRRDRLLNNQPQHF.

V usage is TRBV30 and J usage is TRBJ1-1, with D maybe TRBD1 (5 bases). Trimming took 4 bases from V and 0 from J, leaving 9 bases between them. The CDR3 is 13 residues long. Germline CDR1 is GTSNPN and CDR2 is SVGIG (reference sequence). The CDR3 nucleotides read TGTGCCTGGAAGGTAGGGGTGAACACTGAAGCTTTCTTT. Its protein is CAWKVGVNTEAFF.

The V and J genes are TRBV27 and TRBJ2-5; TRBD1 agrees at 8 bases. The last part of the DNA fits TRBJ2-7 better; the J call may be wrong. CDR1 is MNHEY, CDR2 SMNVEV, per germline (reference sequence). The CDR3 runs 13 residues. Here the CDR3 reads CANSYRGIYEQYF. The DNA of the CDR3 is TGTGCCAACAGCTACAGGGGGATCTACGAGCAGTACTTC.

This clonotype was seen more than once but under ten times. The rearrangement uses TRBV4-1 and TRBJ1-1; D might be TRBD1 (6 bases). The V end lost 3 bases, the J end lost 0 bases, and 17 bases lay between the germline ends. Per the germline V gene, CDR1 is MGHRA and CDR2 is YSYEKL. CDR3 length: 17 residues. CDR3 nucleotide sequence: TGCGCCAGCAGCCACGGGGGGCGACGGGGCATGAACACTGAAGCTTTCTTT. The encoded protein is CASSHGGRRGMNTEAFF.

The rearrangement uses TRBV29-1 and TRBJ2-5, with D tentatively TRBD1 (5 bases). The CDR3 length is 13 residues. The germline CDR1 and CDR2 sequences are SQVTM and ANQGSEA. Deletions cut 3 bases from V and 5 bases from J, with 13 bases between. The CDR3, as DNA: TGCAGCGTTGATCAAGGGGCTCGGGAGACCCAGTACTTC. It is translated as CSVDQGARETQYF. Variable domain in full (rest from reference TRBV29-1 and TRBJ2-5): SAVISQKPSRDICQRGTSLTIQCQVDSQVTMMFWYRQQPGQSLTLIATANQGSEATYESGFVIDKFPISRPNLTFSTLTVSNMSPEDSSIYLCSVDQGARETQYFGPGTRLLVL.

The V and J genes are TRBV10-3 and TRBJ1-2; D remains ambiguous. This CDR3 has 15 residues. V was pared by 0 bases and J by 4 bases, with 12 bases between. Germline V lookup: CDR1 ENHRY, CDR2 SYGVKD. Here the CDR3 reads CAISESWEKGYGYTF. In DNA form, the CDR3 reads TGTGCCATCAGTGAGTCGTGGGAGAAAGGCTATGGCTACACCTTC.

This clonotype is a singleton in its sample. At one end the junction does not follow the germline gene, possibly because of a read error. The chain carries TRBV6-5 and TRBJ2-7; 7 bases line up with TRBD1. Germline assignment: CDR1 MNHEY and CDR2 SVGAGI. The CDR3 length is 15 residues. CDR3 sequence: CVSSSGTESSYEQYF. The CDR3 DNA reads TGTGTCAGCAGTTCCGGGACAGAGAGCTCCTACGAGCAGTACTTC.

This clonotype was seen a single time. CDR3 DNA: TGCAGTGCCAGGGGGGTGAGCTCCTACAATGAGCAGTACTTC. Its protein product is CSARGVSSYNEQYF. This sequence joins TRBV20-1 and TRBJ2-1; D may be TRBD1 (7 bases). Judging by the DNA end, TRBJ2-7 fits better; the J call may be wrong. Germline V gene lookup returns CDR1 DFQATT and CDR2 SNEGSKA (reference sequence). The CDR3 extends over 14 amino acids.

V and J are TRBV6-5 and TRBJ2-1; D ambiguous. Trimming pared 3 bases from V and 1 base from J, leaving 7 bases between. This CDR3 is built from 14 residues. Germline values: CDR1 MNHEY, CDR2 SVGAGI. CDR3 bases: TGTGCCAGCAGTTATTATGGGTCCTACAATGAGCAGTTCTTC. Amino acids: CASSYYGSYNEQFF.

The chain couples TRBV12-3 or TRBV12-4 to TRBJ1-1; D is unresolved. The CDR3 consists of 14 residues. V gave up 2 bases and J gave up 0 bases, with 7 bases separating them. CDR3 region: CASSLLVLNTEAFF. In DNA, the CDR3 is TGTGCCAGCAGTTTACTCGTTTTGAACACTGAAGCTTTCTTT.

The gene calls are TRBV7-9 and TRBJ2-5; D gene ambiguous. Germline V gives CDR1 SEHNR, CDR2 FQNEAQ (reference sequence). Trimming cost V 4 bases and J 1 base, with 10 bases left between them. There are 14 residues in the CDR3. The CDR3 coding sequence is TGTGCCAGCAGCTCCTACATGGGCCAAGAGACCCAGTACTTC. Translated: CASSSYMGQETQYF.

The chain links TRBV29-1 to TRBJ2-3; 8 bases line up with TRBD1. The V gene end was trimmed by 3 bases and the J gene end by 6 bases; junction bases not matched to a gene: 11. This CDR3 has 15 residues. Germline V lookup: CDR1 SQVTM, CDR2 ANQGSEA. This CDR3 reads CSVERTGPGSDTQYF. For the CDR3, the DNA is TGCAGCGTTGAGAGGACAGGGCCGGGGTCTGATACGCAGTATTTT.

A single count supports this clonotype. One junction end does not reproduce the germline sequence, and a read error may be involved. The chain recombines TRBV4-3 with TRBJ1-5; maybe TRBD1 (5 bases). Germline V gives CDR1 LGHNA, CDR2 YSLEER. There are 15 residues in the CDR3. CDR3 sequence: CAGSQDTRGNQPQHF. CDR3 sequence (DNA): TGCGCCGGCAGCCAAGATACCAGGGGCAATCAGCCCCAGCATTTT.

The chain employs TRBV10-3 and TRBJ2-5, with 9 nucleotides matching TRBD1. The last part of the DNA fits TRBJ2-7 better; the J call may be wrong. CDR3 length equals 15 residues. Germline CDR1 and CDR2: ENHRY and SYGVKD. Here the CDR3 DNA reads TGTGCCATCAGTGAGGCAGGACAGGGGACCTACGAGCAGTACTTC. Translated: CAISEAGQGTYEQYF.

The chain employs TRBV4-1 and TRBJ2-5; D gene uncertain. With the DNA end fitting TRBJ2-7 better, the J assignment may be wrong. Germline-derived CDR1 and CDR2 are MGHRA and YSYEKL. CDR3 length: 14 amino acids. CDR3 in amino acids: CASSQVYGRIEQYF. Here the CDR3 DNA reads TGCGCCAGCAGCCAAGTGTACGGCCGGATCGAGCAGTACTTC.